This record concerns one T cell receptor beta chain sequence. This sample is part of a study of cytomegalovirus exposure and HLA in healthy donors. The primer mix had 60 Vbeta and 13 Jbeta primers. Method: immunoSEQ multiplex PCR; TCRdb's copy keeps in-frame clones and lacks some. The table counts roughly 120,000 clones; around 3.6% lies in the top ten. From germline, CDR1 is SGHDT and CDR2 YYEEEE. Trimming cost V 1 base and J 3 bases, with 16 bases left between them. CDR3 length equals 16 residues. The clonotype was recovered from a man aged 18 to 29 in good health and CMV-seronegative. Input material: PBMCs. The V gene is TRBV5-6, the J gene TRBJ2-5; D is perhaps TRBD1 (5 bases). Here the CDR3 DNA reads TGTGCCAGCAGCTTGAGGGGCCCCCGGACGAAAGAGACCCAGTACTTC. Amino acid sequence: CASSLRGPRTKETQYF.